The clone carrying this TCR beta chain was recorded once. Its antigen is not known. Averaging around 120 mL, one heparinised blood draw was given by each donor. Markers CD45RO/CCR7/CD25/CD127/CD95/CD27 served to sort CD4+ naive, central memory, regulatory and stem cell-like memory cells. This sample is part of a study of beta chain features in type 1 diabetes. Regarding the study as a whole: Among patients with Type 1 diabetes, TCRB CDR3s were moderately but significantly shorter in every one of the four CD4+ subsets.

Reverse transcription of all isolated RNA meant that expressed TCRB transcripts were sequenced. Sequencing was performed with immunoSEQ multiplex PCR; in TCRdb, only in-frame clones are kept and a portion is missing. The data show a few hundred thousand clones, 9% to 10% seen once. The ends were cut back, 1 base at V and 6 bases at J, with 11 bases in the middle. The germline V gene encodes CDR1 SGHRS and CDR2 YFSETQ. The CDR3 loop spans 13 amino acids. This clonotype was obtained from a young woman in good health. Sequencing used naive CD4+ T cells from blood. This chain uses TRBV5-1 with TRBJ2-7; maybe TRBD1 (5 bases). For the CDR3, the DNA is TGCGCCAGCAGCTTGAACGACAGAGGCGAGCAGTACTTC. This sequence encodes CASSLNDRGEQYF.